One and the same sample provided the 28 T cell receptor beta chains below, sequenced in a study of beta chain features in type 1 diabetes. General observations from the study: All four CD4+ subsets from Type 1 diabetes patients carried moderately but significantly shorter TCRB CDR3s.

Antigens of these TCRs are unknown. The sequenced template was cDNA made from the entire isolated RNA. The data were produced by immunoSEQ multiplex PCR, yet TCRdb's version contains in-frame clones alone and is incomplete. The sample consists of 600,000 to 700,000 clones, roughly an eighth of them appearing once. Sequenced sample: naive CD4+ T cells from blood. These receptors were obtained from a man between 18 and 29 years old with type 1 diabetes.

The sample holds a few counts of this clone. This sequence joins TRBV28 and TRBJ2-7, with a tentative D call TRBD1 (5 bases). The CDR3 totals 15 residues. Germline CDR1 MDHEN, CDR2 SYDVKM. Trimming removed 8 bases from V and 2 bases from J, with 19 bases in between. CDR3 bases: TGTGCCAGCTCGACATCGACAGCGCTGACCTACGAGCAGTACTTC. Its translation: CASSTSTALTYEQYF. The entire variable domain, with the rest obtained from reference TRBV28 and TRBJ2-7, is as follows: DVKVTQSSRYLVKRTGEKVFLECVQDMDHENMFWYRQDPGLGLRLIYFSYDVKMKEKGDIPEGYSVSREKKERFSLILESASTNQTSMYLCASSTSTALTYEQYFGPGTRLTVT.

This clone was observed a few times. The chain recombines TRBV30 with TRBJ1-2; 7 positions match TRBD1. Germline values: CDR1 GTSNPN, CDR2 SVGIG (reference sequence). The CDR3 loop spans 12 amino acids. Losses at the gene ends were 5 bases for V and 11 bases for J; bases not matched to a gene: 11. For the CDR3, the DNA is TGTGCCTGGGACACACAGGGGATGGCGTACACCTTC. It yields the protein CAWDTQGMAYTF.

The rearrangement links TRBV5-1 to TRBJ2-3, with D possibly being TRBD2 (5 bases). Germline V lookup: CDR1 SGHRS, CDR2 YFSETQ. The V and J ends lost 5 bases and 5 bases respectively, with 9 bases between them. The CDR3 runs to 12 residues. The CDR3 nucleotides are TGCGCCAGCAGGGTCGGGGAAGATACGCAGTATTTT. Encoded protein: CASRVGEDTQYF.

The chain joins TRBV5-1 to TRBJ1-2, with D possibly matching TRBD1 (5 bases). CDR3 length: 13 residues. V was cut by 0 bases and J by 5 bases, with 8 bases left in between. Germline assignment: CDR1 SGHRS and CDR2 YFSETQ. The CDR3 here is CASSLDRRYGYTF. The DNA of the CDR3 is TGCGCCAGCAGCTTGGACAGGAGATATGGCTACACCTTC.

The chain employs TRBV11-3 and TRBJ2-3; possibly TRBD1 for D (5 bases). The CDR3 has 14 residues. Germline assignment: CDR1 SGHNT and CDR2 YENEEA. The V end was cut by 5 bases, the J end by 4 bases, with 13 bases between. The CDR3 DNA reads TGTGCCAGCAGCCCGAAGGGGCAGGCAGATACGCAGTATTTT. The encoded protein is CASSPKGQADTQYF. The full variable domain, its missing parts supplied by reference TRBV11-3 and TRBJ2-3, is EAGVVQSPRYKIIEKKQPVAFWCNPISGHNTLYWYLQNLGQGPELLIRYENEEAVDDSQLPKDRFSAERLKGVDSTLKIQPAELGDSAVYLCASSPKGQADTQYFGPGTRLTVL.

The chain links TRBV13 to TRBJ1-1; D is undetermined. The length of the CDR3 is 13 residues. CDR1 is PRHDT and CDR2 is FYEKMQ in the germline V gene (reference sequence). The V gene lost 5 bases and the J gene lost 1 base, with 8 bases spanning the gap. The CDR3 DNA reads TGTGCCAGCAGCCTGCGAGGGAACACTGAAGCTTTCTTT. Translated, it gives CASSLRGNTEAFF.

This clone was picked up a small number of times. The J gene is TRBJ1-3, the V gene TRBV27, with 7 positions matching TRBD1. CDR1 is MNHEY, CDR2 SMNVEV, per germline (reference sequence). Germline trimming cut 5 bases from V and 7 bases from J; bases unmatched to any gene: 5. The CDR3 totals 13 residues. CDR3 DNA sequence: TGTGCCAGCAGTGACAGGGAAAGGAACACCATATATTTT. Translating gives CASSDRERNTIYF.

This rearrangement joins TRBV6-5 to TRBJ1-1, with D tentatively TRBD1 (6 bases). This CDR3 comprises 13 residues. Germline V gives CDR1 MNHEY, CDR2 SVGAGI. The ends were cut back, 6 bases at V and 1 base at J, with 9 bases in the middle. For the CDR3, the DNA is TGTGCCAGCAGCCGGGGGCAGAACACTGAAGCTTTCTTT. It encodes CASSRGQNTEAFF.

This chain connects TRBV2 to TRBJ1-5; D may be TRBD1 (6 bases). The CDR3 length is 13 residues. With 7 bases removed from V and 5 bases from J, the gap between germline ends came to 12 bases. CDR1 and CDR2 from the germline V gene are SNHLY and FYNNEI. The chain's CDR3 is CASNFDRYQPQHF. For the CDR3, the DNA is TGTGCCAGCAATTTCGACAGGTATCAGCCCCAGCATTTT.

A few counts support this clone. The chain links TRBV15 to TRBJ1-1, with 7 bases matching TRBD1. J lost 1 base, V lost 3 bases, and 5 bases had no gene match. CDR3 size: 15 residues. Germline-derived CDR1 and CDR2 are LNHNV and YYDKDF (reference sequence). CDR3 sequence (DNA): TGTGCCACCAGCAGTGGGAGGACAGGGAACACTGAAGCTTTCTTT. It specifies CATSSGRTGNTEAFF.

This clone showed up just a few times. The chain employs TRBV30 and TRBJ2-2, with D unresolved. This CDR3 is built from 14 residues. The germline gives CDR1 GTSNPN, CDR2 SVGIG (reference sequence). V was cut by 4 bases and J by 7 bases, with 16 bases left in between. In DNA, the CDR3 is TGTGCCTGGATTAGGACCACTCCGGGCGGGGAGCTGTTTTTT. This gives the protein CAWIRTTPGGELFF. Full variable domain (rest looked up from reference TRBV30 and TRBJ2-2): SQTIHQWPATLVQPVGSPLSLECTVEGTSNPNLYWYRQAAGRGLQLLFYSVGIGQISSEVPQNLSASRPQDRQFILSSKKLLLSDSGFYLCAWIRTTPGGELFFGEGSRLTVL.

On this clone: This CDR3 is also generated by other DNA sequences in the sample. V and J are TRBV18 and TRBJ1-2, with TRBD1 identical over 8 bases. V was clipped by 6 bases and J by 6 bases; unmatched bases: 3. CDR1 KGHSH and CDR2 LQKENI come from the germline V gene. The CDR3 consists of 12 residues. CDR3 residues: CASSPDRDGYTF. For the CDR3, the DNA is TGTGCCAGCTCCCCGGACAGGGATGGCTACACCTTC.

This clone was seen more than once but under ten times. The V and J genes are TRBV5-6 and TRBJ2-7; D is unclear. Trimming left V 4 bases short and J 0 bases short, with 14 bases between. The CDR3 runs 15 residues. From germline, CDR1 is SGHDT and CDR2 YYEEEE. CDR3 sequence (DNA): TGTGCCAGCAGCCCGGTGGGATACGACTCCTACGAGCAGTACTTC. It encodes CASSPVGYDSYEQYF.

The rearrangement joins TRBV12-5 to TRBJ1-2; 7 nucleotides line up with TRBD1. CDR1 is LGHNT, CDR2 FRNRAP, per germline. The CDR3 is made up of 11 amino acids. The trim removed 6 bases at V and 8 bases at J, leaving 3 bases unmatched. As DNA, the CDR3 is TGTGCTAGTGGGGAGACAGGGGGCTACACCTTC. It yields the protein CASGETGGYTF.

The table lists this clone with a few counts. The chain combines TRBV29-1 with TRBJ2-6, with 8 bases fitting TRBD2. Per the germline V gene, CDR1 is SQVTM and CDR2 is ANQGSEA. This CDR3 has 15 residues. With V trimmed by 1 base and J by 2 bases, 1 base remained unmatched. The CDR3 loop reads CSVEGSGAGANVLTF. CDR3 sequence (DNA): TGCAGCGTTGAAGGTAGCGGGGCTGGGGCCAACGTCCTGACTTTC.

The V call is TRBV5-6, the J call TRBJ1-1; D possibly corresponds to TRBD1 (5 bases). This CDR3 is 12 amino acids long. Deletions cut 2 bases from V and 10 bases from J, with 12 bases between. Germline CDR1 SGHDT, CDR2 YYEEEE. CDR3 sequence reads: CASSFRERGAFF. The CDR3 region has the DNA TGTGCCAGCAGCTTCAGGGAGCGAGGAGCTTTCTTT.

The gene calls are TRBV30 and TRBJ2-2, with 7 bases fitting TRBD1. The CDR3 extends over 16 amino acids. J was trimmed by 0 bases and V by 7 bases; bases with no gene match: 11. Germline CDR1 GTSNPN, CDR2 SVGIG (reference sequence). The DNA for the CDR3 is TGTGCCTTATTAAACAGCAGGGGGTCGAACACCGGGGAGCTGTTTTTT. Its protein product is CALLNSRGSNTGELFF.

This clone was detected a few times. In nucleotides, the CDR3 is TGTGCCAGCAGCCCCGATACCGGGACAGGGAATGGCTACACCTTC. Translating it yields CASSPDTGTGNGYTF. The genes are TRBV28 and TRBJ1-2; the match to TRBD1 covers 9 bases. J gave up 6 bases and V 6 bases, and 11 bases lay outside the gene matches. The CDR3 contains 15 residues. CDR1 is MDHEN and CDR2 is SYDVKM in the germline V gene.

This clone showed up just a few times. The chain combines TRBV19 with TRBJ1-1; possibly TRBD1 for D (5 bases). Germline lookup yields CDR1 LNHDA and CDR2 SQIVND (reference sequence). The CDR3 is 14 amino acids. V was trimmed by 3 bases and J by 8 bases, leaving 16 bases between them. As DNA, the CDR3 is TGTGCCAGTAGTATCCTTCCCCGGGGGAGCGAAGCTTTCTTT. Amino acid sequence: CASSILPRGSEAFF.

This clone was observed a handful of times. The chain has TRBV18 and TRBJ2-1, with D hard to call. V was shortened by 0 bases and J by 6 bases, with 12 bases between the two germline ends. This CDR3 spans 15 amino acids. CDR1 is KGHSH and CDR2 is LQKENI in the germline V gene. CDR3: CASSPPFTVSNEQFF. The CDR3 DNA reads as TGTGCCAGCTCACCACCTTTTACTGTAAGCAATGAGCAGTTCTTC.

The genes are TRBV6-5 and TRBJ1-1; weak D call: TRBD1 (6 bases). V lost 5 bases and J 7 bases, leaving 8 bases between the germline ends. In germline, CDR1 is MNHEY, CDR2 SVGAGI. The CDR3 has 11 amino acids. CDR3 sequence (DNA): TGTGCCAGCAGTGACAGGTTTGAAGCTTTCTTT. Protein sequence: CASSDRFEAFF.

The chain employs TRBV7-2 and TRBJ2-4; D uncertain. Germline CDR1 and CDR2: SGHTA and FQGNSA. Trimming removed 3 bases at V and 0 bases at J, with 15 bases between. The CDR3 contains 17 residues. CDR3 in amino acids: CASSLTQQALAKNIQYF. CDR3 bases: TGTGCCAGCAGCTTGACTCAGCAAGCCTTAGCCAAAAACATTCAGTACTTC.

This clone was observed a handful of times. The CDR3 coding sequence is TGCGCCAGCAGCTTGGAACTGCACACTGAAGCTTTCTTT. Translated: CASSLELHTEAFF. The chain combines TRBV5-1 with TRBJ1-1; no clear D gene. The V gene's germline CDR1 is SGHRS and CDR2 YFSETQ. Trimming pared 0 bases from V and 3 bases from J, leaving 6 bases between. The CDR3 has 13 residues.

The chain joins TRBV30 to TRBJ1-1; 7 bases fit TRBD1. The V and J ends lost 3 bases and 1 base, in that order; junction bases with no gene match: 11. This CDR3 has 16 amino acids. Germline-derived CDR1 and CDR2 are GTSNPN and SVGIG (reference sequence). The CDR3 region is CAWRSRGFFKNTEAFF. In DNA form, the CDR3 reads TGTGCCTGGAGATCCAGGGGGTTCTTCAAGAACACTGAAGCTTTCTTT.

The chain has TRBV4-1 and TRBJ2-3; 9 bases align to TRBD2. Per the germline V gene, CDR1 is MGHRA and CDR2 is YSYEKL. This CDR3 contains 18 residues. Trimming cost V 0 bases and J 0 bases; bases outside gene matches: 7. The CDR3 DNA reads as TGCGCCAGCAGCCAAGATTCGACTAGCGGTAGAAGCACAGATACGCAGTATTTT. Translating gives CASSQDSTSGRSTDTQYF.

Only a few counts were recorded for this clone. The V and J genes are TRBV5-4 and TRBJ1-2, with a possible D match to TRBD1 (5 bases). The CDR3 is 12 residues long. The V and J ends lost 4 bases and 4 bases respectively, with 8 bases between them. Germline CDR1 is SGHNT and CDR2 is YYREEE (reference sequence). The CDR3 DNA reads TGTGCCAGCAGCCCTGGGACCTATGGCTACACCTTC. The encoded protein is CASSPGTYGYTF. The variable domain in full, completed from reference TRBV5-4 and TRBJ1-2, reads ETGVTQSPTHLIKTRGQQVTLRCSSQSGHNTVSWYQQALGQGPQFIFQYYREEENGRGNFPPRFSGLQFPNYSSELNVNALELDDSALYLCASSPGTYGYTFGSGTRLTVV.

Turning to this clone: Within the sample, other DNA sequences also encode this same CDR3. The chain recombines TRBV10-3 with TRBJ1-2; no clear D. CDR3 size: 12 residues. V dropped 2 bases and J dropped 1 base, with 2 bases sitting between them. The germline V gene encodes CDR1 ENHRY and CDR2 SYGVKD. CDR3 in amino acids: CAISEGNYGYTF. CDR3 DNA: TGTGCCATCAGTGAGGGTAACTATGGCTACACCTTC.

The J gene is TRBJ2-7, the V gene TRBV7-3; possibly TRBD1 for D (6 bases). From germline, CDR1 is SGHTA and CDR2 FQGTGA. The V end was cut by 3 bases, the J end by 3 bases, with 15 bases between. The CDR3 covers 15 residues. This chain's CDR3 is CASSLFLGQIYEQYF. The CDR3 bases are TGTGCCAGCAGCTTGTTCTTAGGACAGATCTACGAGCAGTACTTC. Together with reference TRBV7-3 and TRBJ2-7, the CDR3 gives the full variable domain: GAGVSQTPSNKVTEKGKYVELRCDPISGHTALYWYRQSLGQGPEFLIYFQGTGAADDSGLPNDRFFAVRPEGSVSTLKIQRTERGDSAVYLCASSLFLGQIYEQYFGPGTRLTVT.